This T cell receptor beta chain was sequenced in a study of early T cells in non-severe SARS-CoV-2 infection. Separate cDNA molecules each had unique molecular identifiers attached to them. One entry per CDR3 protein results from TCRdb running MiXCR on the 5' RACE reads. This table has under 100,000 distinct CDR3 sequences, 8% to 13% appearing once. The TCR sequence derives from an adult who was a healthcare worker with PCR-confirmed SARS-CoV-2 infection or an uninfected control (not recorded which). Specimen: whole blood.

The CDR3 nucleotides are TGCGCCAGCAGCCCGGGGACCACCCATAATTCACCCCTCCACTTT. This sequence encodes CASSPGTTHNSPLHF. The genes are TRBV5-1 and TRBJ1-6; TRBD1 is a possible D gene (5 bases). This CDR3 has 15 amino acids. Trimming shortened V by 4 bases and J by 5 bases, and 13 bases separated the two germline ends. Germline CDR1 reads SGHRS; CDR2 reads YFSETQ.